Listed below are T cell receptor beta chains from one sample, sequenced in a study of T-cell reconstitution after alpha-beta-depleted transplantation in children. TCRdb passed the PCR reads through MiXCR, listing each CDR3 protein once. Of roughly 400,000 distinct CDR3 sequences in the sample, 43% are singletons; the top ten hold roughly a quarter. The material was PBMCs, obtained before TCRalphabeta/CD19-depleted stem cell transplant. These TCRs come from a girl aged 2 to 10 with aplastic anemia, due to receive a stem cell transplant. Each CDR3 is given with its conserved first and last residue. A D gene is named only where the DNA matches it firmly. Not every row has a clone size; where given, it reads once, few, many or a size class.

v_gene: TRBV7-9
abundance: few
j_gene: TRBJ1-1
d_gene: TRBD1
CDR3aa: CASSLEGGGAEAFF
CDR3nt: TGTGCCAGCAGCTTAGAAGGGGGCGGTGCTGAAGCTTTCTTT

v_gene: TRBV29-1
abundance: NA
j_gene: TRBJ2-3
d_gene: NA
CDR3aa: CSVDQGRGFADTQYF
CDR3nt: TGCAGCGTTGACCAGGGGCGCGGGTTCGCAGATACGCAGTATTTT

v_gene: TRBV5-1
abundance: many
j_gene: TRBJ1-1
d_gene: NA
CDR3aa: CASSLGDRPQAAFF
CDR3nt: TGCGCCAGCAGCTTGGGGGACCGGCCACAGGCGGCTTTCTTT

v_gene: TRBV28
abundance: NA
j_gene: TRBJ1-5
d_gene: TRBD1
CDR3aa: CASSSGNRGGNQPQHF
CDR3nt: TGTGCCAGCAGCTCGGGGAACAGGGGGGGCAATCAGCCCCAGCATTTT

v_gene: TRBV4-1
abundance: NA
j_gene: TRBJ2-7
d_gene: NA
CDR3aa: CASSPTPGKSSYEQYF
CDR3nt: TGCGCCAGCAGCCCGACCCCGGGGAAGAGCTCCTACGAGCAGTACTTC

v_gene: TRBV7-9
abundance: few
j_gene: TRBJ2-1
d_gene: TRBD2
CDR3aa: CASSGTTSGRADEQFF
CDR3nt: TGTGCCAGCAGCGGTACGACTAGCGGGAGGGCCGATGAGCAGTTCTTC

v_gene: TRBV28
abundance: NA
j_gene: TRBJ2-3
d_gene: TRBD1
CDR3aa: CASSLWQTGAGDTQYF
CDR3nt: TGTGCCAGCAGTTTATGGCAGACAGGGGCAGGAGATACGCAGTATTTT

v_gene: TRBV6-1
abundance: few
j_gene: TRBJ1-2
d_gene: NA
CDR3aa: CASSERDALPLVYGYTF
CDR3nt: TGTGCCAGCAGTGAACGCGACGCCCTCCCCCTTGTCTATGGCTACACCTTC

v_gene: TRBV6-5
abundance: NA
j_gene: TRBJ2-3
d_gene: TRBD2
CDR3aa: CASSYSRTSQADTQYF
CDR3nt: TGTGCCAGCAGTTACTCAAGGACTAGTCAGGCAGATACGCAGTATTTT

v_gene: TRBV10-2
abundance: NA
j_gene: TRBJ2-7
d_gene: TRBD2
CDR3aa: CASSGRQSGGRLLDYEQYF
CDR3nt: TGCGCCAGCAGTGGGAGACAGAGCGGGGGAAGACTTTTGGACTACGAGCAGTACTTC

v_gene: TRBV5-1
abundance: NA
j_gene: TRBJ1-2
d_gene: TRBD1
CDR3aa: CASSAQGLGGYTF
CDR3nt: TGCGCCAGCAGCGCACAGGGGCTTGGTGGCTACACCTTC

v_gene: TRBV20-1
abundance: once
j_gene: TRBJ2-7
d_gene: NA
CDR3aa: CSARSRYEQYF
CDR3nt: TGCAGTGCTAGGTCCAGATACGAGCAGTACTTC

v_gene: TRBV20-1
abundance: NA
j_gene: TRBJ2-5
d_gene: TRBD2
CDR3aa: CSAPSGGLKETQYF
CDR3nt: TGCAGTGCTCCGAGCGGGGGGCTGAAAGAGACCCAGTACTTC

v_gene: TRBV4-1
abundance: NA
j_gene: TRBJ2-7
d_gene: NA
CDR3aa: CASSQALVQYEQYF
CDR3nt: TGCGCCAGCAGCCAAGCCCTCGTCCAGTACGAGCAGTACTTC

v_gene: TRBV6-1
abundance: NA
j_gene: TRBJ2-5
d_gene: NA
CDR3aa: CASSEGQGKGETQYF
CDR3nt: TGTGCCAGCAGTGAAGGCCAGGGGAAGGGAGAGACCCAGTACTTC

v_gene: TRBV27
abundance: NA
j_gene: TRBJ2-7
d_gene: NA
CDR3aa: CASSFRERAGYEQYF
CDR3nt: TGTGCCAGCAGTTTCAGGGAACGGGCTGGTTACGAGCAGTACTTC

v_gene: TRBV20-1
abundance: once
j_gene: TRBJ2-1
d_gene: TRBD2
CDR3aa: CSALAGGPYNEQFF
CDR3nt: TGCAGTGCCTTAGCGGGGGGTCCTTACAATGAGCAGTTCTTC

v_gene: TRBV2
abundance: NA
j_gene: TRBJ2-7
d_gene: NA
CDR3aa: CASSEGGEQYF
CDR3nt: TGTGCCAGCAGTGAAGGAGGCGAGCAGTACTTC

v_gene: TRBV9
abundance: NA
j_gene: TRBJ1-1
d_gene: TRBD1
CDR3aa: CASSGRDRVRMNTEAFF
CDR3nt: TGTGCCAGCAGCGGCCGGGACAGAGTTCGCATGAACACTGAAGCTTTCTTT

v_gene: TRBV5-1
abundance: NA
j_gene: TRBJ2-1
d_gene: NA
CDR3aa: CASSLAPGHLNEQFF
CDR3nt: TGCGCCAGCAGCCTGGCCCCGGGACACCTCAATGAGCAGTTCTTC

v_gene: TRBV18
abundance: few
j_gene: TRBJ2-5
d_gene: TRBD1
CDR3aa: CASSPGRQGMQETQYF
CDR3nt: TGTGCCAGCTCACCCGGACGACAGGGGATGCAAGAGACCCAGTACTTC

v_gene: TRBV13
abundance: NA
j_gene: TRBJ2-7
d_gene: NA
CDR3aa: CASSPSEGPEQYF
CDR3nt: TGTGCCAGCAGCCCCTCCGAGGGTCCCGAGCAGTACTTC

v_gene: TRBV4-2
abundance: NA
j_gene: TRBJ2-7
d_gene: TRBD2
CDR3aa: CASSSIAGGKYEQYF
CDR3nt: TGTGCCAGCAGCTCGATAGCGGGAGGAAAGTACGAGCAGTACTTC

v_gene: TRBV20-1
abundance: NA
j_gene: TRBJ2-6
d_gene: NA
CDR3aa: CSARGAAGANVLTF
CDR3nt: TGCAGTGCCCGAGGGGCGGCTGGGGCCAACGTCCTGACTTTC

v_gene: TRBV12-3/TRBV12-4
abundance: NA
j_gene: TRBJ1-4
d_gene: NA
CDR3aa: CASSWGEGNEKLFF
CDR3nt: TGTGCCAGCAGTTGGGGAGAGGGTAATGAAAAACTGTTTTTT

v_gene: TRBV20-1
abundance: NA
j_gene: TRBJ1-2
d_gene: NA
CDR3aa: CSNDWRINYGYTF
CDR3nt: TGCAGTAACGACTGGAGGATTAACTATGGCTACACCTTC

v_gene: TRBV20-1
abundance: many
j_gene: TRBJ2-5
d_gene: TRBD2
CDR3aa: CSARVAGAPFQETQYF
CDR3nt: TGCAGTGCTAGAGTTGCGGGAGCCCCTTTCCAAGAGACCCAGTACTTC

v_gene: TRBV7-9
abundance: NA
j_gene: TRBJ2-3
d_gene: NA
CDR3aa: CASSLPFGGRTDTQYF
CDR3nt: TGTGCCAGCAGCTTACCCTTTGGGGGGCGGACAGATACGCAGTATTTT

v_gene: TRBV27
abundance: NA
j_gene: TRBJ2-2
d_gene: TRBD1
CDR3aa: CASSNRQGENTGELFF
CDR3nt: TGTGCCAGCAGCAATCGACAGGGCGAGAACACCGGGGAGCTGTTTTTT

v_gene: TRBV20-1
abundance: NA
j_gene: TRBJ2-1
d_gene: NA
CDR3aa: CSAKIGGEQFF
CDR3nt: TGCAGTGCTAAAATCGGGGGTGAGCAGTTCTTC

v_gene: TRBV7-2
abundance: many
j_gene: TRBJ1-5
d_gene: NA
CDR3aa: CASSLLPGEGQPQHF
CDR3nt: TGTGCCAGCAGCCTTCTTCCAGGGGAAGGTCAGCCCCAGCATTTT

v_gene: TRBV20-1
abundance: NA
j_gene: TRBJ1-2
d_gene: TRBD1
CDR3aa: CSARPGTGANYGYTF
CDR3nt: TGCAGTGCTAGACCGGGGACAGGGGCTAACTATGGCTACACCTTC

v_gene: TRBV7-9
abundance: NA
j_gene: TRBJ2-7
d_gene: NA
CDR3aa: CASSFSDGRSYEQYF
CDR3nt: TGTGCCAGCAGCTTTAGCGACGGGCGCAGCTACGAGCAGTACTTC

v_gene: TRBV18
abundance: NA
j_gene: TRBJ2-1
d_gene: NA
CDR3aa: CASSNLEGSEQFF
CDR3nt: TGTGCCAGCTCAAATCTAGAGGGGAGTGAGCAGTTCTTC

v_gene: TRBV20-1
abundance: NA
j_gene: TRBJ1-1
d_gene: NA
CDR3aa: CSASFGGRGNTEAFF
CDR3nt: TGCAGTGCTAGTTTCGGCGGCAGGGGGAACACTGAAGCTTTCTTT

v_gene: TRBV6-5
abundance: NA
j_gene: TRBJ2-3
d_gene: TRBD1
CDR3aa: CASSYSTGAVDTQYF
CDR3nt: TGTGCCAGCAGTTACTCGACAGGGGCCGTAGATACGCAGTATTTT

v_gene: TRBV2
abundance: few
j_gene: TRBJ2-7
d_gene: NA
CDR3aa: CASSEDVRVSEQYF
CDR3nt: TGTGCCAGCAGTGAAGATGTGCGGGTCTCCGAGCAGTACTTC